The 9 T cell receptor beta chains presented below share a single source sample, sequenced in a study of T cells in Graves' hyperthyroidism and ophthalmopathy. Authors of the study amplified TCR beta CDR3 regions from RNA transcripts. TCR CDR3 underwent first-round RT-PCR with the HTBI primer set. TCRdb re-called the multiplex PCR reads through MiXCR, storing one row per CDR3 protein. The table shows some 600,000 distinct CDR3 sequences, with approximately 15% occurring only once. The sample consisted of blood. The receptor set was obtained from a woman in her 30s with Graves' hyperthyroidism that later progressed to Graves' ophthalmopathy.

The genes are TRBV18 and TRBJ2-2, with 12 bases matching TRBD2. The CDR3 runs 17 residues. Germline lookup yields CDR1 KGHSH and CDR2 LQKENI. With V trimmed by 8 bases and J by 4 bases, 11 bases remained unmatched. Here the CDR3 DNA reads TGTGCCAGCGCCCTACTAGCGGGAGGTTCGGTCACCGGGGAGCTGTTTTTT. It codes for CASALLAGGSVTGELFF.

This clonotype came up many times. The chain couples TRBV12-3 or TRBV12-4 to TRBJ2-5; D may be TRBD1 (5 bases). The CDR3 is 15 amino acids. Trimming removed 5 bases from V and 2 bases from J, with 15 bases in between. This chain's CDR3 is CASSGAQGQQETQYF. The DNA of the CDR3 is TGTGCCAGCAGTGGGGCGCAGGGCCAGCAAGAGACCCAGTACTTC.

This clonotype was recorded many times. The rearrangement uses TRBV7-9 and TRBJ1-1, with D possibly matching TRBD1 (6 bases). This CDR3 is built from 15 residues. Germline CDR1 reads SEHNR; CDR2 reads FQNEAQ (reference sequence). The ends were cut back, 5 bases at V and 5 bases at J, with 18 bases in the middle. DNA for the CDR3: TGTGCCAGCAGCGTACCGGCAGGGGTTGGAACTGAAGCTTTCTTT. Translated, it gives CASSVPAGVGTEAFF. Full variable domain (rest looked up from reference TRBV7-9 and TRBJ1-1): DTGVSQNPRHKITKRGQNVTFRCDPISEHNRLYWYRQTLGQGPEFLTYFQNEAQLEKSRLLSDRFSAERPKGSFSTLEIQRTEQGDSAMYLCASSVPAGVGTEAFFGQGTRLTVV.

This clonotype was counted a few times. J is TRBJ1-5 and V is TRBV6-2 or TRBV6-3, with D possibly matching TRBD1 (6 bases). Trimming left V 2 bases short and J 2 bases short, with 13 bases between. Germline V gene lookup returns CDR1 MNHEY and CDR2 SVGEGT. The CDR3 runs to 16 residues. The DNA for the CDR3 is TGTGCCAGCAGTTACGCGGGGGCAGGTGGCAATCAGCCCCAGCATTTT. It specifies CASSYAGAGGNQPQHF.

This rearrangement joins TRBV29-1 to TRBJ2-6, with D uncertain. Germline V gives CDR1 SQVTM, CDR2 ANQGSEA. V lost 7 bases to trimming and J lost 0 bases, with 7 bases between them. The CDR3 is 13 residues long. DNA for the CDR3: TGCAGCGCCGGAAACTCTGGGGCCAACGTCCTGACTTTC. Encoded protein: CSAGNSGANVLTF.

This rearrangement joins TRBV28 to TRBJ1-2, with a possible D match to TRBD1 (5 bases). Germline V lookup: CDR1 MDHEN, CDR2 SYDVKM. V was pared by 11 bases and J by 7 bases, with 17 bases between. The CDR3 has 12 residues. CDR3 DNA: TGTGCCGGGGGAGACGCCTTCCCTGGCTACACCTTC. It codes for CAGGDAFPGYTF.

This clonotype came up many times. The genes are TRBV30 and TRBJ1-1, with D tentatively TRBD1 (5 bases). Germline V CDR1 and CDR2: GTSNPN, SVGIG (reference sequence). V was pared by 3 bases and J by 3 bases, with 11 bases between. The CDR3 sequence is 13 residues long. For the CDR3, the DNA is TGTGCCTGGAGCGCAGGGCTGGACACTGAAGCTTTCTTT. Translating it yields CAWSAGLDTEAFF.

This clonotype has only a few counts. The V call is TRBV15, the J call TRBJ2-5; D gene unclear. V was shortened by 1 base and J by 5 bases, with 8 bases between the two germline ends. The germline V gene encodes CDR1 LNHNV and CDR2 YYDKDF (reference sequence). The CDR3 spans 13 residues. The CDR3, as DNA: TGTGCCACCAGCAGAGTAGTTCTGGAGACCCAGTACTTC. Translating it yields CATSRVVLETQYF.

This clonotype was observed many times. The chain has TRBV13 and TRBJ2-3; 8 bases agree with TRBD1. Losses at the gene ends were 7 bases for V and 4 bases for J; bases not matched to a gene: 10. CDR3 size: 15 residues. Germline lookup yields CDR1 PRHDT and CDR2 FYEKMQ (reference sequence). In DNA form, the CDR3 reads TGTGCCAGCAACCCCCTATCAGGGGGCGCAGATACGCAGTATTTT. It yields the protein CASNPLSGGADTQYF.